This entry lists 10 T cell receptor beta chains sequenced from one sample in a study of identical twins. TCRdb used MiXCR to reprocess the 5' RACE reads, holding one entry per CDR3 protein. This table has 400,000 to 500,000 distinct CDR3 sequences, approximately 18% appearing once. Specimen: naive T cells sorted from blood. These receptors all stem from a man aged 50 to 60 in good health.

The table lists this clonotype with a few counts. The junction departs from the called germline gene at one end, perhaps through a read error. The chain recombines TRBV28 with TRBJ2-1; 8 positions agree with TRBD2. Germline values: CDR1 MDHEN, CDR2 SYDVKM. The CDR3 is made up of 11 amino acids. CDR3 DNA sequence: TGTGCCACCTCGGGACTAGGGTTTGGGTACTTC. Protein sequence: CATSGLGFGYF.

This chain links TRBV12-3 or TRBV12-4 with TRBJ2-2; D possibly corresponds to TRBD1 (5 bases). This CDR3 has 15 amino acids. V shed 2 bases and J shed 4 bases, with 11 bases lying between them. CDR3 amino acids: CASSLQGLITGELFF. DNA of the CDR3: TGTGCCAGCAGTTTACAGGGCCTTATCACCGGGGAGCTGTTTTTT.

The chain combines TRBV6-1 with TRBJ2-7; TRBD2 aligns across 10 bases. CDR1 is MNHNS, CDR2 SASEGT, per germline. CDR3 length: 18 amino acids. Trimming cost V 4 bases and J 2 bases; bases outside gene matches: 14. In nucleotides, the CDR3 is TGTGCCAGCAGTGCGCTCCGGACTAGCGGAGAGGGGACCTACGAGCAGTACTTC. Protein sequence: CASSALRTSGEGTYEQYF.

This clonotype was observed a few times. The CDR3 DNA is TGCGCCAGCAGCCTTGTTAGTAATGAAAAACTGTTTTTT. Protein sequence: CASSLVSNEKLFF. The genes are TRBV4-1 and TRBJ1-4; D gene uncertain. The CDR3 sequence is 13 residues long. Trimming cost V 4 bases and J 4 bases, with 7 bases left between them. Germline values: CDR1 MGHRA, CDR2 YSYEKL.

This clonotype came up many times. The gene calls are TRBV20-1 and TRBJ2-1, with 7 bases that match TRBD2. Per germline, CDR1 DFQATT and CDR2 SNEGSKA (reference sequence). The CDR3 length is 16 residues. V shed 5 bases, J shed 0 bases, and the junction held 10 bases outside the gene matches. The CDR3 here is CSAWSVGGSSYNEQFF. The CDR3 nucleotides read TGCAGTGCTTGGTCCGTGGGGGGGAGCTCCTACAATGAGCAGTTCTTC.

The chain links TRBV7-8 to TRBJ2-2; D is unclear. Germline loops: CDR1 SGHVS, CDR2 FQNEAQ. The CDR3 runs to 16 residues. V was shortened by 5 bases and J by 4 bases, with 17 bases between the two germline ends. CDR3 sequence reads: CASSPWGSEFTGELFF. The CDR3 coding sequence is TGTGCCAGCAGCCCCTGGGGTAGTGAATTCACCGGGGAGCTGTTTTTT.

This clonotype has ten or more counts. The DNA for the CDR3 is TGTGCCAGCAGGAGAAATGGGCCCTACAATGAGCAGTTCTTC. Its translation is CASRRNGPYNEQFF. The chain links TRBV6-2 or TRBV6-3 to TRBJ2-1, with unresolved D. V lost 6 bases and J lost 2, with 11 bases in between. The V gene's germline CDR1 is MNHEY and CDR2 SVGEGT. CDR3 length equals 14 residues.

The V gene is TRBV30, the J gene TRBJ1-4; unclear D gene. Germline assignment: CDR1 GTSNPN and CDR2 SVGIG (reference sequence). Trimming cost V 2 bases and J 0 bases, with 4 bases left between them. The CDR3 spans 13 residues. CDR3 amino acids: CAWSQTTNEKLFF. CDR3 in DNA: TGTGCCTGGAGTCAAACAACTAATGAAAAACTGTTTTTT. Full variable domain (rest looked up from reference TRBV30 and TRBJ1-4): SQTIHQWPATLVQPVGSPLSLECTVEGTSNPNLYWYRQAAGRGLQLLFYSVGIGQISSEVPQNLSASRPQDRQFILSSKKLLLSDSGFYLCAWSQTTNEKLFFGSGTQLSVL.

The chain combines TRBV20-1 with TRBJ2-1; TRBD2 is a possible D gene (5 bases). Between the trimmed V and J ends, which lost 6 bases and 1 base, there was a span of 16 bases. From germline, CDR1 is DFQATT and CDR2 SNEGSKA (reference sequence). This CDR3 region has 15 residues. The CDR3 DNA follows: TGCAGTGCCACCAGAGCGGATTATTCCTACAATGAGCAGTTCTTC. Protein product: CSATRADYSYNEQFF.

This clonotype was detected only a few times. The chain has TRBV19 and TRBJ2-3; a possible D gene is TRBD2 (6 bases). The CDR3 sequence is 15 residues long. Germline lookup yields CDR1 LNHDA and CDR2 SQIVND (reference sequence). V was pared by 3 bases and J by 2 bases, with 12 bases between. The CDR3 loop is CASSILAGITDTQYF. As DNA, the CDR3 is TGTGCCAGTAGTATTCTGGCGGGAATCACAGATACGCAGTATTTT.